Below, 14 T cell receptor beta chains from the same sample are listed, as sequenced in a study of blood T cells in healthy people across ages. With a J-beta primer mix and a sample-barcoded 5' primer, a second PCR ran 7 to 11 cycles. One entry per CDR3 protein results from TCRdb running MiXCR on the 5' RACE reads. Of 950,000 to 1,200,000 distinct CDR3 sequences in the sample, more than 30% were seen once. What was sequenced was blood. The receptor set was obtained from a young man in good health.

The rearrangement links TRBV11-1 to TRBJ1-5, with 8 bases that match TRBD1. CDR1 and CDR2 from the germline V gene are SGHAT and FQDESV (reference sequence). The trim removed 6 bases at V and 7 bases at J, leaving 5 bases unmatched. The length of the CDR3 is 13 residues. The chain's CDR3 is CASSSDRGQPQHF. CDR3 in DNA: TGTGCCAGCAGTTCAGACAGGGGCCAGCCCCAGCATTTT.

This clonotype was counted ten times or more. A much larger clone lies one base from this, so it may be a read error. This sequence joins TRBV10-3 and TRBJ2-1, with 8 bases fitting TRBD1. From germline, CDR1 is ENHRY and CDR2 SYGVKD. Trimming took 7 bases from V and 6 from J; bases not matched to a gene: 11. The length of the CDR3 is 15 residues. The CDR3 nucleotides read TGTGCCATCATGTCTGCCGGGACAGGATCCAATGAGCAGTTCTTC. It is translated as CAIMSAGTGSNEQFF.

The rearrangement links TRBV12-3 or TRBV12-4 to TRBJ2-3, with 11 bases that match TRBD2. This CDR3 has 15 amino acids. Trimming took 7 bases from V and 2 from J; bases not matched to a gene: 5. CDR3 DNA sequence: TGTGCCAGCACGTATAGCGGGGGGGTCACAGATACGCAGTATTTT. The encoded protein is CASTYSGGVTDTQYF.

The chain employs TRBV29-1 and TRBJ1-2; no clear D. Germline V gene lookup returns CDR1 SQVTM and CDR2 ANQGSEA. Trimming pared 2 bases from V and 2 bases from J, leaving 6 bases between. The CDR3 has 12 residues. This chain's CDR3 is CSVEPPNYGYTF. The CDR3 bases are TGCAGCGTTGAACCTCCCAACTATGGCTACACCTTC.

About this clonotype itself: A read error may account for a junction end that differs from germline. The chain is built from TRBV15 and TRBJ2-2; possibly TRBD2 for D (5 bases). Germline loops: CDR1 LNHNV, CDR2 YYDKDF (reference sequence). This CDR3 spans 14 amino acids. CDR3 protein: CATSIRQSTGELFF. CDR3 DNA: TGTGCCACCAGCATACGGCAGAGCACCGGGGAACTGTTTTTT.

CDR3 amino acids: CASSRYEGSNEQFF. DNA for the CDR3: TGTGCCAGCAGCCGTTACGAAGGGTCCAATGAGCAGTTCTTC. The chain employs TRBV3-1 and TRBJ2-1, with D hard to call. Per the germline V gene, CDR1 is LGHDT and CDR2 is YNNKEL (reference sequence). Trimming took off 4 bases at V and 6 bases at J, with 13 bases between the two ends. The length of the CDR3 is 14 residues.

A few counts support this clonotype. J is TRBJ1-2 and V is TRBV20-1, with TRBD1 identical over 7 bases. V shed 1 base and J 0 bases; nucleotides not matched to a gene: 5. CDR3 length: 15 residues. Germline V gives CDR1 DFQATT, CDR2 SNEGSKA (reference sequence). CDR3 DNA: TGCAGTGCTAGAGGGGGGACAGTAGCTAACTATGGCTACACCTTC. Residues: CSARGGTVANYGYTF.

J is TRBJ2-7 and V is TRBV12-3 or TRBV12-4, with D possibly matching TRBD2 (6 bases). The V gene lost 5 bases and the J gene lost 0 bases, with 20 bases spanning the gap. The CDR3 contains 17 residues. As DNA, the CDR3 is TGTGCCAGCAGTATCACCACCTCGGACTACAGCTCCTACGAGCAGTACTTC. It encodes CASSITTSDYSSYEQYF.

In its sample, this clonotype was seen many times. CDR3 sequence: CASSPGTDNQPQHF. DNA for the CDR3: TGTGCCAGCAGCCCCGGGACAGACAATCAGCCCCAGCATTTT. This chain uses TRBV7-2 with TRBJ1-5; 7 bases are a match to TRBD1. Germline-derived CDR1 and CDR2 are SGHTA and FQGNSA. The CDR3 is 14 residues long. J was trimmed by 3 bases and V by 5 bases; bases with no gene match: 4.

In this sample, this clonotype turned up a few times. Relative to the germline gene, one junction end is altered; a read error may explain this. V usage is TRBV10-3 and J usage is TRBJ2-1; D perhaps matches TRBD1 (6 bases). Germline-derived CDR1 and CDR2 are ENHRY and SYGVKD. The CDR3 spans 15 residues. In nucleotides, the CDR3 is TGTGCCATCAGTGAGGGCAGGGGCTCCAACAATGAGCAGTTCTTC. This sequence encodes CAISEGRGSNNEQFF.

V usage is TRBV12-3 or TRBV12-4 and J usage is TRBJ2-5, with 7 bases matching TRBD1. Unmatched junction bases numbered 8, after V lost 9 bases and J lost 4 bases. The CDR3 contains 13 residues. CDR3 nucleotide sequence: TGTGCCAGTAACAGGGGTGTTAGAGAGACCCAGTACTTC. Amino acid sequence: CASNRGVRETQYF.

V is TRBV7-9 and J is TRBJ2-7, with a tentative D call TRBD1 (6 bases). V lost 3 bases and J lost 5, with 20 bases in between. This CDR3 comprises 16 residues. Per germline, CDR1 SEHNR and CDR2 FQNEAQ (reference sequence). The CDR3 sequence: CASSFTGTSTVHEQYF. In DNA form, the CDR3 reads TGTGCCAGCAGCTTCACCGGGACATCCACGGTCCACGAGCAGTACTTC.

This clonotype appeared a few times. The rearrangement joins TRBV7-9 to TRBJ2-3; D remains unclear. This CDR3 contains 15 residues. Germline CDR1 is SEHNR and CDR2 is FQNEAQ (reference sequence). The V and J ends lost 1 base and 0 bases respectively, with 8 bases between them. CDR3 amino acids: CASSLGYTSTDTQYF. DNA of the CDR3: TGTGCCAGCAGCTTAGGCTACACTAGCACAGATACGCAGTATTTT. Looking up the rest from reference TRBV7-9 and TRBJ2-3 gives the full variable domain: DTGVSQNPRHKITKRGQNVTFRCDPISEHNRLYWYRQTLGQGPEFLTYFQNEAQLEKSRLLSDRFSAERPKGSFSTLEIQRTEQGDSAMYLCASSLGYTSTDTQYFGPGTRLTVL.

This sequence joins TRBV20-1 and TRBJ1-2; D is unclear. This CDR3 has 11 amino acids. Germline V gene sequence: CDR1 DFQATT, CDR2 SNEGSKA (reference sequence). V shed 0 bases and J shed 9 bases, with 8 bases lying between them. This CDR3 is CSARDPPSYTF. CDR3 in DNA: TGCAGTGCTAGAGATCCACCCAGCTACACCTTC.